What follows are 3 T cell receptor beta chains derived from one specimen sequenced in a study of monozygotic twins with inflammatory bowel disease. TCRdb re-analyzed the 5' RACE reads; it lists each CDR3 protein once, without DNA. The sample's table shows around 100,000 distinct CDR3 sequences. Sequencing used blood. The receptors were gathered from a human donor with ulcerative colitis or Crohn's disease, or a healthy co-twin of an affected twin (not recorded which).

The gene calls are TRBV12-3 or TRBV12-4 and TRBJ2-7; the D call of TRBD2 rests on TCRdb alone, since no DNA is present to check it. The CDR3 loop spans 16 amino acids. This CDR3 reads CASSSLAAYQPYEQYF.

The rearrangement uses TRBV24-1 and TRBJ2-2; there is no DNA to check the TCRdb D call of TRBD1. Per germline, CDR1 KGHDR and CDR2 SFDVKD. The CDR3 spans 16 residues. This CDR3 reads CATSGRTPGATGELFF.

The chain has TRBV12-3 or TRBV12-4 and TRBJ2-2. CDR3 length: 14 amino acids. The CDR3 loop is CASSIGVHTGELFF.